This TCR beta chain is from a study of T cell repertoires in cytomegalovirus infection. Study background: Through public TCR beta signatures, both CMV infection and matching HLA type were indicated.

TCRdb passed the reads through MiXCR, listing each CDR3 protein once. Here the sample spans 170,000 or so distinct CDR3 sequences, roughly 14% being singletons. This clonotype was recorded many times. The antigen remains undetermined. Study outcomes and limitations: In two of eight donors, the top clonotype was HLA-C-restricted CMV-specific. Summed public TCR beta family frequency identified CMV carriers bearing the relevant HLA.

CDR1 and CDR2 from the germline V gene are LGHNA and YSLEER. The CDR3 extends over 15 amino acids. V was pared by 0 bases and J by 1 base, with 7 bases between. This TCR was recovered from a human donor in good health (CMV status not recorded). Some clones in this sample may be carry-over from other donors' samples. Sequences were obtained from PBMCs. The chain employs TRBV4-3 and TRBJ2-1; D ambiguous. The CDR3 region has the DNA TGCGCCAGCAGCCAAGACGCGGTTTCCTACAATGAGCAGTTCTTC. Translated: CASSQDAVSYNEQFF.